This T cell receptor (beta chain) was found in a study of control samples from healthy donors and cancer patients (dated by TCRdb to 2020 to 2021). Libraries came from the immunoSEQ multiplex PCR assay. In its TCRdb copy, this immuneACCESS table keeps in-frame sequences only and misses some clones. Where compared with another copy, unresolved V genes explain less than half of these, and the others have no known cause. The sample yields under 130,000 clones; 85% to 90% were counted once. About 20% of the sample lies in the top ten. On this clone itself: Its antigen is currently not known. No much larger clonotype is one base removed from it; base qualities were not supplied.

The CDR3 sequence holds 15 residues, the cysteine and phenylalanine included. Just the 45-base CDR3 DNA is kept, in frame starting at base 1. The trim is 0 bases for V and 0 bases for J, with a gap of 8 bases between the germline ends. In the germline V gene, CDR1 corresponds to SGHRS and CDR2 to YFSETQ. The specimen was PBMCs. The sequence was collected from a man in his fifties or sixties with lung cancer. The sequence is built from TRBV5-1 and TRBJ2-3; TRBD2 is perhaps the D gene, given 5 matching bases. CDR3 sequence: CASSLVGGSTDTQYF. The base sequence is TGCGCCAGCAGCTTGGTTGGAGGAAGCACAGATACGCAGTATTTT.